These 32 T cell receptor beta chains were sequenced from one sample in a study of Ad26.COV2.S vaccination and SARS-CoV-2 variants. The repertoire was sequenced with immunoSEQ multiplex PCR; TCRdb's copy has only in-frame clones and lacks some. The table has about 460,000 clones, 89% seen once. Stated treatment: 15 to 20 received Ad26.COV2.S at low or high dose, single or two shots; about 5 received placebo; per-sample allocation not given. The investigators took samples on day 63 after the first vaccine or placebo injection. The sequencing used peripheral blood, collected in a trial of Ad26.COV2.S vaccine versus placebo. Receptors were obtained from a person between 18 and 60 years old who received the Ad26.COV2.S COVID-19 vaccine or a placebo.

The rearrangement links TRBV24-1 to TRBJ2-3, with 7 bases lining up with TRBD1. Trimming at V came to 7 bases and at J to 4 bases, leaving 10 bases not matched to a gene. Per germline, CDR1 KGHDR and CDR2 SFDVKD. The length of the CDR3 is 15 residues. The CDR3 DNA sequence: TGTGCCACCAGCGCCGGACAGGCTCTTTCAGATACGCAGTATTTT. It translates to CATSAGQALSDTQYF.

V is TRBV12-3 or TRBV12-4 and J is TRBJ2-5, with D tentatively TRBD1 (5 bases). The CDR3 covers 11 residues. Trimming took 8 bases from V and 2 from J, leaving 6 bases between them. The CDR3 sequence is CASRQQETQYF. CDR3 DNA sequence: TGTGCCAGCCGACAGCAAGAGACCCAGTACTTC.

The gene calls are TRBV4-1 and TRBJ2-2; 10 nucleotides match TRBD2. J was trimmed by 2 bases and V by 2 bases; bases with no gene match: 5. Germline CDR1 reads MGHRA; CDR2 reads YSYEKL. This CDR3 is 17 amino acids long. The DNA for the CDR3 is TGCGCCAGCAGCCAACTCCTAGCGGGGGTTAACACCGGGGAGCTGTTTTTT. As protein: CASSQLLAGVNTGELFF.

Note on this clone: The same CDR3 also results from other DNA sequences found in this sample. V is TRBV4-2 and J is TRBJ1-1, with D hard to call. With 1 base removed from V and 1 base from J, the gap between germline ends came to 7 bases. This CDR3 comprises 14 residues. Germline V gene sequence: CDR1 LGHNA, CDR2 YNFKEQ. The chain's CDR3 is CASSQVGRNTEAFF. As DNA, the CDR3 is TGTGCCAGCAGCCAAGTCGGGCGGAACACTGAAGCTTTCTTT.

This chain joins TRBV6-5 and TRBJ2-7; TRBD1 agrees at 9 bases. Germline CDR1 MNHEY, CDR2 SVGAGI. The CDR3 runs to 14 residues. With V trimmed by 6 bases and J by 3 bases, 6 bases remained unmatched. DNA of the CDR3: TGTGCCAGCAGGTACGGACAGGGGAACTACGAGCAGTACTTC. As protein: CASRYGQGNYEQYF.

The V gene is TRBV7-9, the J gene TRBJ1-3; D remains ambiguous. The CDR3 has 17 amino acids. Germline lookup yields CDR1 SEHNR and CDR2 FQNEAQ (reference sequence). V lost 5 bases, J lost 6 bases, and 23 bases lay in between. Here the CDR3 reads CASSPVSAGWVLNTIYF. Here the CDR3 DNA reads TGTGCCAGCAGCCCGGTGTCAGCAGGATGGGTTTTAAACACCATATATTTT. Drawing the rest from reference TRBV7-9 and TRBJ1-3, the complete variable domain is DTGVSQNPRHKITKRGQNVTFRCDPISEHNRLYWYRQTLGQGPEFLTYFQNEAQLEKSRLLSDRFSAERPKGSFSTLEIQRTEQGDSAMYLCASSPVSAGWVLNTIYFGEGSWLTVV.

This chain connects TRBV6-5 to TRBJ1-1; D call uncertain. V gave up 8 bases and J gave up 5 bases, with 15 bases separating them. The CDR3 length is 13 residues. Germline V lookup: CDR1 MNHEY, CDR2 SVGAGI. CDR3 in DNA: TGTGCCAGCGGCGTCGTAGTGGGAACTGAAGCTTTCTTT. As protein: CASGVVVGTEAFF.

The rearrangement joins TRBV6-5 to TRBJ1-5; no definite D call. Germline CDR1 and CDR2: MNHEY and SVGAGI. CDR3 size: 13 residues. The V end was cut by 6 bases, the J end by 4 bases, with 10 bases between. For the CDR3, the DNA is TGTGCCAGCAGCGTTGCCGGGAATCAGCCCCAGCATTTT. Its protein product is CASSVAGNQPQHF.

CDR3 sequence (DNA): TGTGCCAGCAGTTTTGCCGATCAGCCCCAGCATTTT. It yields the protein CASSFADQPQHF. This sequence joins TRBV6-6 and TRBJ1-5; D call uncertain. The CDR3 extends over 12 amino acids. CDR1 and CDR2 from the germline V gene are MNHNY and SVGAGI (reference sequence). The ends were cut back, 4 bases at V and 5 bases at J, with 6 bases in the middle.

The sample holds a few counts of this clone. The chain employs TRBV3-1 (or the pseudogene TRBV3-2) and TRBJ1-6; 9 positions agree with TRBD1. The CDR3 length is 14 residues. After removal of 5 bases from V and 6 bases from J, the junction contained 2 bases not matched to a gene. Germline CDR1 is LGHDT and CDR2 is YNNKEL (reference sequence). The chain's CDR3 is CASSTDRGNSPLHF. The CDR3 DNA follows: TGTGCCAGCAGCACGGACAGGGGTAATTCACCCCTCCACTTT.

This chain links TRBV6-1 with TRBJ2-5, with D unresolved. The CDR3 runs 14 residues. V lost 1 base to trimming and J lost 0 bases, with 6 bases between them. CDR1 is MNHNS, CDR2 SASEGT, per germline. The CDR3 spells CASSEGLYQETQYF. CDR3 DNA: TGTGCCAGCAGTGAAGGACTGTACCAAGAGACCCAGTACTTC.

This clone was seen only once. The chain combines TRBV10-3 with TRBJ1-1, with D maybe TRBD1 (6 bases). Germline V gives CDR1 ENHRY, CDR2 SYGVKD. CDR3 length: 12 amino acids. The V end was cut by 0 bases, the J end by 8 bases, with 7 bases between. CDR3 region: CAISESDREAFF. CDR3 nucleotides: TGTGCCATCAGTGAGTCGGACAGAGAAGCTTTCTTT.

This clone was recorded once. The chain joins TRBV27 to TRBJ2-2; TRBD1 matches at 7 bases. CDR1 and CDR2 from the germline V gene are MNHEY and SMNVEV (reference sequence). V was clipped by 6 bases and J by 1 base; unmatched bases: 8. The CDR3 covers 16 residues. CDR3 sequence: CASSRRQGLNTGELFF. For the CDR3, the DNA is TGTGCCAGCAGCCGAAGACAGGGTCTGAACACCGGGGAGCTGTTTTTT.

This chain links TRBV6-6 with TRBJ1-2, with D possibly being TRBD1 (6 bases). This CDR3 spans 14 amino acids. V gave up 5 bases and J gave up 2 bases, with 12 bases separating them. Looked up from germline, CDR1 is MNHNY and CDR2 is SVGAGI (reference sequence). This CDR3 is CASSKRQVNYGYTF. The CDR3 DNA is TGTGCCAGCAGTAAAAGACAGGTGAACTATGGCTACACCTTC.

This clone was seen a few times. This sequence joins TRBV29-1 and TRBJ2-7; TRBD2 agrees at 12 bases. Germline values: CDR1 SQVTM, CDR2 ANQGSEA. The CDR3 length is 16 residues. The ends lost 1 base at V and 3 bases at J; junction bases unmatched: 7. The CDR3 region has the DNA TGCAGCGTTGAAGGACTAGCGGGAGCCAACTTCTACGAGCAGTACTTC. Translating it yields CSVEGLAGANFYEQYF.

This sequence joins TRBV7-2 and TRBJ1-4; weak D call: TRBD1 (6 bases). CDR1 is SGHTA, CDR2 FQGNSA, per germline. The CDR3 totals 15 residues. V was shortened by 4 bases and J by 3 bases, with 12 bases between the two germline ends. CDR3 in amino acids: CASSSLGGANEKLFF. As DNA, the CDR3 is TGTGCCAGCAGCTCCTTGGGGGGCGCTAATGAAAAACTGTTTTTT.

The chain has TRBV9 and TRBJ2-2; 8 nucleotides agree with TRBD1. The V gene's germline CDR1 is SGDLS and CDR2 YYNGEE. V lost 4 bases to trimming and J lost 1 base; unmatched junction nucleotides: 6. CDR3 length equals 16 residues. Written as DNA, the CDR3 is TGTGCCAGCAGCACCAGCGGACAGGGGAACACCGGGGAGCTGTTTTTT. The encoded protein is CASSTSGQGNTGELFF. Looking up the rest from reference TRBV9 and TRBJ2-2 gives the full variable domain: DSGVTQTPKHLITATGQRVTLRCSPRSGDLSVYWYQQSLDQGLQFLIQYYNGEERAKGNILERFSAQQFPDLHSELNLSSLELGDSALYFCASSTSGQGNTGELFFGEGSRLTVL.

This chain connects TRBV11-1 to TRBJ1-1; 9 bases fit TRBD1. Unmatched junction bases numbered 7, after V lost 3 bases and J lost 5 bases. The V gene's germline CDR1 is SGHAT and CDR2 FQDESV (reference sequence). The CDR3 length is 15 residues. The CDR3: CASSLDEQGATEAFF. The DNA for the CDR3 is TGTGCCAGCAGCTTGGACGAACAGGGGGCGACTGAAGCTTTCTTT. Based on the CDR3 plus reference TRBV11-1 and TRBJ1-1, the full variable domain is EAEVAQSPRYKITEKSQAVAFWCDPISGHATLYWYRQILGQGPELLVQFQDESVVDDSQLPKDRFSAERLKGVDSTLKIQPAELGDSAMYLCASSLDEQGATEAFFGQGTRLTVV.

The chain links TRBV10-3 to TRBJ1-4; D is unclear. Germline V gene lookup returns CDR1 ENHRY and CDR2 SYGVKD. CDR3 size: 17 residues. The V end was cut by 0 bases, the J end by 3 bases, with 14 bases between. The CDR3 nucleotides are TGTGCCATCAGTGAGTCGTTAGACCGAGAGGCTAATGAAAAACTGTTTTTT. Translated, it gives CAISESLDREANEKLFF.

The CDR3 sequence is CASSALAGLNVEQFF. Written as DNA, the CDR3 is TGTGCCAGCAGCGCACTAGCGGGGCTCAATGTTGAGCAGTTCTTC. This sequence joins TRBV3-1 (or the pseudogene TRBV3-2) and TRBJ2-1; 10 bases agree with TRBD2. This CDR3 is 15 amino acids long. J lost 9 bases, V lost 5 bases, and 10 bases had no gene match. In germline, CDR1 is LGHDT, CDR2 YNNKEL (reference sequence).

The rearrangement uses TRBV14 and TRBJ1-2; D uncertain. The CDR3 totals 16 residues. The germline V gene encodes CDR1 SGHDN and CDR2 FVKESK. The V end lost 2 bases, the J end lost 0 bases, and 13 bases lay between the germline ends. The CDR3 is CASSQSQRLANYGYTF. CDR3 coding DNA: TGTGCCAGCAGCCAAAGTCAACGGCTAGCTAACTATGGCTACACCTTC.

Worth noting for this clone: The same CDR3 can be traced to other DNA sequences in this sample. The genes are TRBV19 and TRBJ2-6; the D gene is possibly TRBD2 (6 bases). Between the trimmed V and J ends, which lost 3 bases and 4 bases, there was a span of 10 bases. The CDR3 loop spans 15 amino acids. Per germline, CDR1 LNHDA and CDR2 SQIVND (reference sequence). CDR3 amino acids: CASSIRGSGANVLTF. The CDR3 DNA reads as TGTGCCAGTAGTATCCGGGGGTCCGGGGCCAACGTCCTGACTTTC.

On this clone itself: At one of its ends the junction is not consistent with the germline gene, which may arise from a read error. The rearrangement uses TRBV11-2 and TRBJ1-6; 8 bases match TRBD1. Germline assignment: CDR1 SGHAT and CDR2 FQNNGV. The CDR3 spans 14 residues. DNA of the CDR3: TGTGCCAGCAGCCTAGACAGGGGCGATTCACCCCTCCACTTT. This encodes CASSLDRGDSPLHF. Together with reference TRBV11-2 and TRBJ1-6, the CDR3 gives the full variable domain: EAGVAQSPRYKIIEKRQSVAFWCNPISGHATLYWYQQILGQGPKLLIQFQNNGVVDDSQLPKDRFSAERLKGVDSTLKIQPAKLEDSAVYLCASSLDRGDSPLHFGNGTRLTVT.

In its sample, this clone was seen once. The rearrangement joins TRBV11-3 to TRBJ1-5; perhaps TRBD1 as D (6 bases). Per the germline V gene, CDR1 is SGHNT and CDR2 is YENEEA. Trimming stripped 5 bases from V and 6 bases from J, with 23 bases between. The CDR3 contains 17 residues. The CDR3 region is CASSPTGDKNSSQPQHF. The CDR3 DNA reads TGTGCCAGCAGCCCGACGGGGGACAAGAATTCCTCTCAGCCCCAGCATTTT.

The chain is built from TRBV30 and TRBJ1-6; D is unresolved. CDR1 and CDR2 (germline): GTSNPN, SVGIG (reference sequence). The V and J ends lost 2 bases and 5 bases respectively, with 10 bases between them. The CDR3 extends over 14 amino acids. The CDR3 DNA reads TGTGCCTGGAGTTGGCGGTTAGATAATTCACCCCTCCACTTT. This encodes CAWSWRLDNSPLHF.

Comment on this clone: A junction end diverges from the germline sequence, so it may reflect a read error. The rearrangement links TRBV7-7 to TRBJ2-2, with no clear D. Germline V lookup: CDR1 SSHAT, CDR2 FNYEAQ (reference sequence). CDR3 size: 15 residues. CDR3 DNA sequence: TGTGCTAGCAGCTTAGGGAACAGCCCCACCGGGGAGCTGTTTTTT. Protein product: CASSLGNSPTGELFF.

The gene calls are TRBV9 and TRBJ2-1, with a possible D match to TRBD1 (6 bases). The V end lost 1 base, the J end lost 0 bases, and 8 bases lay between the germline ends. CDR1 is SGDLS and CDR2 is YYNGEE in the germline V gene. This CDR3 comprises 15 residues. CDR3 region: CASSVRTDSYNEQFF. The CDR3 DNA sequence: TGTGCCAGCAGCGTACGGACAGACTCCTACAATGAGCAGTTCTTC.

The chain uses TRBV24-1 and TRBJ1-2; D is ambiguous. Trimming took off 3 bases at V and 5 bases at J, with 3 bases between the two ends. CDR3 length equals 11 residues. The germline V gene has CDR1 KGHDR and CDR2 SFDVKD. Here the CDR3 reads CATSDGYGYTF. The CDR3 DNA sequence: TGTGCCACCAGTGATGGTTATGGCTACACCTTC.

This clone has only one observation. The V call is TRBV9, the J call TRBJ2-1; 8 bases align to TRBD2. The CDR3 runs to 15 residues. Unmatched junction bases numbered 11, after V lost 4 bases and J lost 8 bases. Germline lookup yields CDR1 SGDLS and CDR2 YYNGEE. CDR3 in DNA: TGTGCCAGCAGCCCAAAACCATCACTAGCGGATGAGCAGTTCTTC. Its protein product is CASSPKPSLADEQFF.

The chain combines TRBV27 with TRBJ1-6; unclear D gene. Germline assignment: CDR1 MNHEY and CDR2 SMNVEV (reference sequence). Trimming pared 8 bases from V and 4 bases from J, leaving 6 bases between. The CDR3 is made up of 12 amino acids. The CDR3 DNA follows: TGTGCCAGCTCTTCGTATAATTCACCCCTCCACTTT. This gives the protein CASSSYNSPLHF.

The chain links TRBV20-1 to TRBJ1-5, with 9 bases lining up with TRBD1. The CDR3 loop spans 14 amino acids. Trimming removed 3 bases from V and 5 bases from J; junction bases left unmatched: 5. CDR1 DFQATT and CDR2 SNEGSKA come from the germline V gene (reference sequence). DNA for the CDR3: TGCAGTGCTAGTGTGGGACAGGGCTATCAGCCCCAGCATTTT. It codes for CSASVGQGYQPQHF.

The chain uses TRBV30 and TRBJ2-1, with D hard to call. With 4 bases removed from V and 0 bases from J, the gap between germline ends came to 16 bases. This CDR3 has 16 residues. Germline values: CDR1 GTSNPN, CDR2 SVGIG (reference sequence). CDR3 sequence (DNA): TGTGCCTGGACCAGATACGGCTACGGCTCCTACAATGAGCAGTTCTTC. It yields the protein CAWTRYGYGSYNEQFF.